The 25 T cell receptor beta chains below come from one sample, sequenced in a study of vaccination and CD4 T cells after COVID-19. These receptors lack a known antigen. Cultured CD4+ T cell DNA was sequenced using the Oncomine TCR Beta short-read assay. TCRdb reprocessed the PCR reads with MiXCR, giving one entry per CDR3 protein. The sample has more than 10,000 distinct CDR3 sequences; approximately 49% are singletons. Treatment given: approximately 10-day PBMC culture with coronavirus spike peptide pools or control peptides (ViraFEST assay). Sample: CD4+ T cells from blood, cultured in vitro. These receptors were obtained from a human donor who had recovered from COVID-19.

This chain links TRBV20-1 with TRBJ1-1, with TRBD1 identical over 8 bases. Trimming took 0 bases from V and 4 from J; bases not matched to a gene: 7. CDR1 and CDR2 (germline): DFQATT, SNEGSKA (reference sequence). This CDR3 has 15 residues. CDR3 DNA sequence: TGCAGTGCTAGAGAGACAGGGGTATTTCTCACTGAAGCTTTCTTT. Translation gives CSARETGVFLTEAFF.

The V call is TRBV14, the J call TRBJ2-3; D is unclear. With 4 bases removed from V and 6 bases from J, the gap between germline ends came to 11 bases. The germline gives CDR1 SGHDN, CDR2 FVKESK. This CDR3 spans 13 amino acids. The CDR3 reads CASSRPTMDTQYF. Written as DNA, the CDR3 is TGTGCCAGCAGCCGACCCACGATGGATACGCAGTATTTT.

The table lists this clonotype with a few counts. The genes are TRBV20-1 and TRBJ1-1, with TRBD1 matching 7 bases. The germline CDR1 and CDR2 sequences are DFQATT and SNEGSKA (reference sequence). The CDR3 is 18 residues long. V lost 3 bases, J lost 0 bases, and 16 bases stayed unmatched. The CDR3 reads CSARPPRTTGRLNTEAFF. Written as DNA, the CDR3 is TGCAGTGCTAGGCCACCCCGGACGACAGGGCGGCTGAACACTGAAGCTTTCTTT.

This CDR3 reads CASSLVGGTGNTIYF. DNA for the CDR3: TGTGCCAGCAGCTTGGTAGGGGGAACTGGAAACACCATATATTTT. V usage is TRBV5-4 and J usage is TRBJ1-3; D is possibly TRBD1 (6 bases). The germline V and J ends were trimmed by 0 bases and 2 bases, with 9 bases remaining between them. The CDR3 sequence is 15 residues long. CDR1 and CDR2 from the germline V gene are SGHNT and YYREEE (reference sequence).

V is TRBV7-2 and J is TRBJ2-2; 12 bases are shared with TRBD1. There are 14 residues in the CDR3. Germline V gene lookup returns CDR1 SGHTA and CDR2 FQGNSA. Germline trimming cut 6 bases from V and 7 bases from J; bases unmatched to any gene: 3. The CDR3 region is CASRGQGAGGELFF. For the CDR3, the DNA is TGTGCCAGCAGGGGACAGGGGGCTGGCGGGGAGCTGTTTTTT.

This clonotype was seen only once. The chain is built from TRBV30 and TRBJ2-2; 7 nucleotides agree with TRBD1. This CDR3 has 14 amino acids. The J segment lost 0 bases and the V segment lost 5 bases, leaving 3 bases of the junction unmatched. Germline V gives CDR1 GTSNPN, CDR2 SVGIG (reference sequence). The CDR3 here is CAWGTETNTGELFF. In nucleotides, the CDR3 is TGTGCCTGGGGGACAGAGACGAACACCGGGGAGCTGTTTTTT.

J is TRBJ2-3 and V is TRBV6-1, with D possibly TRBD1 on 6 matching bases. Germline V gene data show CDR1 as MNHNS and CDR2 as SASEGT. The CDR3 sequence is 15 residues long. V was pared by 6 bases and J by 2 bases, with 15 bases between. CDR3 residues: CASRGRQAFTDTQYF. CDR3 nucleotide sequence: TGTGCCAGCAGGGGACGACAGGCCTTCACAGATACGCAGTATTTT.

The chain links TRBV6-1 to TRBJ2-2; maybe TRBD1 (5 bases). Germline V lookup: CDR1 MNHNS, CDR2 SASEGT. V was clipped by 5 bases and J by 5 bases, with 12 bases between them. This CDR3 is built from 14 residues. The CDR3 spells CASSPRDPTGELFF. The CDR3 bases are TGTGCCAGCAGTCCCAGGGATCCGACCGGGGAGCTGTTTTTT.

The rearrangement uses TRBV19 and TRBJ1-2; 12 positions agree with TRBD1. The CDR3 has 14 amino acids. Trimming at V came to 7 bases and at J to 7 bases, leaving 7 bases not matched to a gene. Germline assignment: CDR1 LNHDA and CDR2 SQIVND (reference sequence). CDR3 sequence: CASTGTGGFGGYTF. The CDR3 DNA sequence: TGTGCCAGTACCGGGACAGGGGGCTTCGGTGGCTACACCTTC.

This clonotype is a singleton in its sample. The V call is TRBV7-6, the J call TRBJ2-2; tentative D call: TRBD1 (5 bases). This CDR3 region has 14 residues. V lost 3 bases to trimming and J lost 4 bases, with 9 bases between them. Germline loops: CDR1 SGHVS, CDR2 FNYEAQ. CDR3 nucleotides: TGTGCCAGCAGCTTGTCTCAGGGCACCGGGGAGCTGTTTTTT. Amino acid sequence: CASSLSQGTGELFF.

This chain joins TRBV29-1 and TRBJ1-1; D is unresolved. Trimming took off 4 bases at V and 2 bases at J, with 8 bases between the two ends. Germline-derived CDR1 and CDR2 are SQVTM and ANQGSEA. This CDR3 is 12 amino acids long. The chain's CDR3 is CSVVKVNTEAFF. CDR3 sequence (DNA): TGCAGCGTTGTGAAGGTAAACACTGAAGCTTTCTTT.

This clonotype was observed a few times. V is TRBV20-1 and J is TRBJ1-6; D might be TRBD1 (5 bases). V was clipped by 6 bases and J by 10 bases, with 13 bases between them. Germline-derived CDR1 and CDR2 are DFQATT and SNEGSKA (reference sequence). The CDR3 totals 12 residues. CDR3 in DNA: TGCAGTGCGGGTCAAACAGGATCACCCCTCCACTTT. It yields the protein CSAGQTGSPLHF.

The J gene is TRBJ1-2, the V gene TRBV4-3, with 8 bases identical to TRBD1. This CDR3 region has 16 residues. V lost 1 base to trimming and J lost 2 bases; unmatched junction nucleotides: 6. Germline V gene sequence: CDR1 LGHNA, CDR2 YSLEER. CDR3 amino acids: CASSQVAGTGNYGYTF. Here the CDR3 DNA reads TGCGCCAGCAGCCAAGTCGCCGGGACAGGAAACTATGGCTACACCTTC.

The V and J genes are TRBV19 and TRBJ1-6, with D tentatively TRBD1 (5 bases). This CDR3 is 16 amino acids long. Deletions cut 3 bases from V and 6 bases from J, with 15 bases between. Germline CDR1 and CDR2: LNHDA and SQIVND (reference sequence). The CDR3 region has the DNA TGTGCCAGTAGTATTGACGGGACCGTTATTAATTCACCCCTCCACTTT. Encoded protein: CASSIDGTVINSPLHF.

The V and J genes are TRBV20-1 and TRBJ2-7, with TRBD1 matching over 9 bases. Looked up from germline, CDR1 is DFQATT and CDR2 is SNEGSKA (reference sequence). The CDR3 is made up of 15 amino acids. Trimming cost V 1 base and J 3 bases; bases outside gene matches: 7. CDR3 DNA: TGCAGTGCTAGAGCGCCGACAGGGGGTGGCTACGAGCAGTACTTC. Translating gives CSARAPTGGGYEQYF.

This clonotype was counted between two and nine times. J is TRBJ1-4 and V is TRBV20-1; D perhaps matches TRBD1 (6 bases). The CDR3 has 15 amino acids. Germline values: CDR1 DFQATT, CDR2 SNEGSKA (reference sequence). V lost 0 bases and J lost 5, with 13 bases in between. CDR3 residues: CSARDQRRGNEKLFF. The CDR3 DNA is TGCAGTGCTAGAGATCAACGCAGGGGCAATGAAAAACTGTTTTTT.

V is TRBV2 and J is TRBJ2-1; D unclear. This CDR3 comprises 14 residues. The ends were cut back, 7 bases at V and 6 bases at J, with 16 bases in the middle. Germline V gene sequence: CDR1 SNHLY, CDR2 FYNNEI. This CDR3 is CASTIQVRINEQFF. The CDR3 DNA reads as TGTGCCAGCACCATCCAGGTCCGAATCAATGAGCAGTTCTTC. The variable domain in full, completed from reference TRBV2 and TRBJ2-1, reads EPEVTQTPSHQVTQMGQEVILRCVPISNHLYFYWYRQILGQKVEFLVSFYNNEISEKSEIFDDQFSVERPDGSNFTLKIRSTKLEDSAMYFCASTIQVRINEQFFGPGTRLTVL.

This chain connects TRBV5-4 to TRBJ1-2; 8 bases map to TRBD1. The J segment lost 2 bases and the V segment lost 4 bases, leaving 4 bases of the junction unmatched. The germline V gene encodes CDR1 SGHNT and CDR2 YYREEE (reference sequence). The length of the CDR3 is 14 residues. The CDR3 here is CASSPDRGNYGYTF. Here the CDR3 DNA reads TGTGCCAGCAGCCCCGACAGGGGAAACTATGGCTACACCTTC.

The rearrangement links TRBV7-6 to TRBJ1-5; TRBD1 is a possible D gene (5 bases). Germline CDR1 is SGHVS and CDR2 is FNYEAQ. The V and J ends lost 1 base and 7 bases respectively, with 8 bases between them. This CDR3 is 13 amino acids long. The CDR3 DNA reads as TGTGCCAGCAGCTTAGGAGGGGAACAGCCCCAGCATTTT. Translated, it gives CASSLGGEQPQHF.

This clonotype has only a few counts. The DNA for the CDR3 is TGTGCCAGCAGTCCCTGGGACGTGACCTACGAGCAGTACTTC. This gives the protein CASSPWDVTYEQYF. V is TRBV6-1 and J is TRBJ2-7; D tentatively reads TRBD1 or TRBD2 (5 bases each). V lost 5 bases and J 2 bases, leaving 13 bases between the germline ends. Germline assignment: CDR1 MNHNS and CDR2 SASEGT. This CDR3 is built from 14 residues.

The rearrangement links TRBV6-2 or TRBV6-3 to TRBJ2-1; D gene unclear. Trimming removed 6 bases at V and 4 bases at J, with 7 bases between. This CDR3 region has 12 residues. The germline V gene has CDR1 MNHEY and CDR2 SVGEGT. The DNA for the CDR3 is TGTGCCAGCAGGGGCCGTTACAATGAGCAGTTCTTC. It is translated as CASRGRYNEQFF.

CDR3 loop: CASSFDGGANYGYTF. The CDR3 bases are TGTGCCAGCAGCTTTGATGGGGGCGCAAACTATGGCTACACCTTC. The chain is built from TRBV7-2 and TRBJ1-2; D perhaps matches TRBD1 (6 bases). V lost 3 bases and J lost 2, with 13 bases in between. The CDR3 contains 15 residues. CDR1 and CDR2 (germline): SGHTA, FQGNSA.

The chain uses TRBV4-1 and TRBJ1-2; D gene ambiguous. Trimming took 1 base from V and 2 from J, leaving 11 bases between them. The CDR3 is 15 residues long. The germline V gene has CDR1 MGHRA and CDR2 YSYEKL. CDR3 amino acids: CASSQVLGANYGYTF. The DNA for the CDR3 is TGCGCCAGCAGCCAAGTTCTTGGCGCGAACTATGGCTACACCTTC.

The gene calls are TRBV19 and TRBJ2-3; unclear D gene. Germline CDR1 reads LNHDA; CDR2 reads SQIVND (reference sequence). V shed 8 bases and J shed 2 bases, with 17 bases lying between them. The CDR3 sequence is 15 residues long. Here the CDR3 DNA reads TGTGCCAGTTGTAGGGTATTTGGCCCCACAGATACGCAGTATTTT. Translation gives CASCRVFGPTDTQYF.

The J gene is TRBJ2-7, the V gene TRBV5-1; the D gene is possibly TRBD2 (6 bases). Per germline, CDR1 SGHRS and CDR2 YFSETQ. V was shortened by 2 bases and J by 6 bases, with 15 bases between the two germline ends. CDR3 length: 14 amino acids. The CDR3 DNA reads as TGCGCCAGCAGCTTACTAGAGGCGGGATTCGAGCAGTACTTC. It is translated as CASSLLEAGFEQYF.